One T cell receptor beta chain is described in this entry. Its antigen remains unidentified. The data originate from a study of vaccination effects on CD4 cells after COVID-19. This table comes from immunoSEQ multiplex PCR, and its TCRdb copy is limited to in-frame clones, with some not included. The sample holds about 39,000 clones, about 80% seen once. CDR1 is KGHDR, CDR2 SFDVKD, per germline. V gave up 4 bases and J gave up 4 bases; unmatched junction bases: 5. CDR3 length: 15 amino acids. Culture proceeded for 9 to 11 days, and CD4+ T cells were then isolated. This chain links TRBV24-1 with TRBJ2-2; the match to TRBD1 covers 7 bases. The receptor was derived from a human donor who received a COVID-19 vaccine. The sequences come from CD4+ T cells from PBMCs cultured without peptide, collected before COVID-19 vaccination. CDR3 amino acids: CATSDPTGITGELFF. In DNA, the CDR3 is TGTGCCACCAGTGACCCGACAGGGATCACCGGGGAGCTGTTTTTT.